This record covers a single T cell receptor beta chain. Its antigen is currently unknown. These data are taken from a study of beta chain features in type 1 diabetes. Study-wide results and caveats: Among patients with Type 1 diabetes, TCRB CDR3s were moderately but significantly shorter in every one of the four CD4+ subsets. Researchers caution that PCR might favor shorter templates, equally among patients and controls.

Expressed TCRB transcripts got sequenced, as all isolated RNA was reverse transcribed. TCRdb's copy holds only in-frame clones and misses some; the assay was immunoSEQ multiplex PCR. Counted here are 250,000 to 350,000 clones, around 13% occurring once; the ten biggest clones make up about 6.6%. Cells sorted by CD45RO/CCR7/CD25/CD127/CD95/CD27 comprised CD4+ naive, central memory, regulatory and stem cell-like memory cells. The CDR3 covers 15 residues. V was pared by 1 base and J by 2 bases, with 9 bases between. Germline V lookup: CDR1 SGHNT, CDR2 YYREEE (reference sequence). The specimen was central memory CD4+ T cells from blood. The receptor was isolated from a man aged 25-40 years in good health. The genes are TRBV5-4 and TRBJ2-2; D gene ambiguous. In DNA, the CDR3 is TGTGCCAGCAGCTTGAAGGGCACCAACACCGGGGAGCTGTTTTTT. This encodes CASSLKGTNTGELFF.